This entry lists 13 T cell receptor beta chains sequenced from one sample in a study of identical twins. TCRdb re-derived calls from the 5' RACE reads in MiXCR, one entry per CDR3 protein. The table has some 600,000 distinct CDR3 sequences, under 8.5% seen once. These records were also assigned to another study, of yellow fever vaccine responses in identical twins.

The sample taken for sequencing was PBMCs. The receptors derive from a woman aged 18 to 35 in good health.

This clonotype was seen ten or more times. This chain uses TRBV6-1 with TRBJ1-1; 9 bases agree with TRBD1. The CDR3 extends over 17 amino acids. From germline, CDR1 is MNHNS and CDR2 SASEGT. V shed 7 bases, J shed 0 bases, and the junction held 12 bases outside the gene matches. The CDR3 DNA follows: TGTGCCAGCATTCCCTCTCCGGGACAGGGTATGAACACTGAAGCTTTCTTT. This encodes CASIPSPGQGMNTEAFF.

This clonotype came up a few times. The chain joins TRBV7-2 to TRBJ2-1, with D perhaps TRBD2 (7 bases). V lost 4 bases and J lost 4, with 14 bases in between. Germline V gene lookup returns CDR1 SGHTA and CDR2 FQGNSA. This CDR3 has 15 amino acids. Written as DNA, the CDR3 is TGTGCCAGCAGCTCTGGGGGGGCCTTGTACAATGAGCAGTTCTTC. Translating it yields CASSSGGALYNEQFF.

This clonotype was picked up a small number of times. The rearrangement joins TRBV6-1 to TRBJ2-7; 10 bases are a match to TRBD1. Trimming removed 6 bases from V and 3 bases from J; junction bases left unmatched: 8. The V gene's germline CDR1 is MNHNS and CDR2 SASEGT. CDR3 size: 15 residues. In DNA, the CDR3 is TGTGCCAGCAGGCAACCTGGGACAGGGGACTACGAGCAGTACGTC. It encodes CASRQPGTGDYEQYV.

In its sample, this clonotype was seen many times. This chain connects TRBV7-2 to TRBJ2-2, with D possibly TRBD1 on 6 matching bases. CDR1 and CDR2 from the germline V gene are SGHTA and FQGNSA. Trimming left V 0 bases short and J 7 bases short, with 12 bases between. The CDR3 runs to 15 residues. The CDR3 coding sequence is TGTGCCAGCAGCTTAGCGTACAGGGCCAACGGGGAGCTGTTTTTT. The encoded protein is CASSLAYRANGELFF.

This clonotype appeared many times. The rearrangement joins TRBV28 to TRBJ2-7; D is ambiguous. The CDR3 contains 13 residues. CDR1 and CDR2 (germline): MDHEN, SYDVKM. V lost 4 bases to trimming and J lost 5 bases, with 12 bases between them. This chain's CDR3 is CASSYPGLDEQYF. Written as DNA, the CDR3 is TGTGCCAGCAGTTACCCTGGGCTAGACGAGCAGTACTTC.

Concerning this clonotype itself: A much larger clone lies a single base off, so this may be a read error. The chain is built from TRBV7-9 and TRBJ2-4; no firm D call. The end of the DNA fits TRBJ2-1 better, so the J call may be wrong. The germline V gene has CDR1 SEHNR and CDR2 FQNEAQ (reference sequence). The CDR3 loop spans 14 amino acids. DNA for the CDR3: TGTGCCAGCAGCTTTGAGTACGAGAAAAACATTCAGTTCTTC. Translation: CASSFEYEKNIQFF.

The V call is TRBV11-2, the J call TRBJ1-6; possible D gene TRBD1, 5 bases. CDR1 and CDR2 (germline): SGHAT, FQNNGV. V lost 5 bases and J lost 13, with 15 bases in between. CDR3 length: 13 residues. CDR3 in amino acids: CASSAAIREPLHF. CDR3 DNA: TGTGCCAGCAGCGCTGCCATCAGGGAGCCCCTCCACTTT. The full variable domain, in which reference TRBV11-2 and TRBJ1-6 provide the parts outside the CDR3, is EAGVAQSPRYKIIEKRQSVAFWCNPISGHATLYWYQQILGQGPKLLIQFQNNGVVDDSQLPKDRFSAERLKGVDSTLKIQPAKLEDSAVYLCASSAAIREPLHFGNGTRLTVT.

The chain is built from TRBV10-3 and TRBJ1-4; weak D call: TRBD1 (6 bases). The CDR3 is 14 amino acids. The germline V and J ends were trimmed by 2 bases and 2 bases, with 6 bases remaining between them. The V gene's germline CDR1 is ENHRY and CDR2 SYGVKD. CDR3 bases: TGTGCCATCAGTGAGGGGGGCACTAATGAAAAACTGTTTTTT. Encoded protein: CAISEGGTNEKLFF.

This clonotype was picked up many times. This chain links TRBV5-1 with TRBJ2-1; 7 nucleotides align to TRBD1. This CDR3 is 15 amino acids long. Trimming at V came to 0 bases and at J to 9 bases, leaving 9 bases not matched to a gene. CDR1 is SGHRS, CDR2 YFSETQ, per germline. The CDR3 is CASSLGTSSGGEQFF. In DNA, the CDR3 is TGCGCCAGCAGCTTGGGAACTAGTTCAGGGGGTGAGCAGTTCTTC.

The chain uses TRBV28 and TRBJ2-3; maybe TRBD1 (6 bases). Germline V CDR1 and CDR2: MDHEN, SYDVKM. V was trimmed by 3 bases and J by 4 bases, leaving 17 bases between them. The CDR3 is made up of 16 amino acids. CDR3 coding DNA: TGTGCCAGCAGTTTTCCCTCGGGACAACTGCCAGATACGCAGTATTTT. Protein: CASSFPSGQLPDTQYF.

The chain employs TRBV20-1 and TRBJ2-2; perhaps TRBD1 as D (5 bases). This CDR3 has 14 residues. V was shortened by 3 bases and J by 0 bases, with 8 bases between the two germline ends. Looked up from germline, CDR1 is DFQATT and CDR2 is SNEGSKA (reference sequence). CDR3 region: CSASPGSNTGELFF. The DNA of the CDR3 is TGCAGTGCTAGCCCAGGGTCGAACACCGGGGAGCTGTTTTTT.

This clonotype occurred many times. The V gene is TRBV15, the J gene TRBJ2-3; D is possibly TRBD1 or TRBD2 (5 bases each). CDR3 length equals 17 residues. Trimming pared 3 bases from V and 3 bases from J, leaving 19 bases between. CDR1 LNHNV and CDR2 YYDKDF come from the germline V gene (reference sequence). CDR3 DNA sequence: TGTGCCACCAGCAGGGACAACCGTTTATGGAGGACAGATACGCAGTATTTT. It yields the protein CATSRDNRLWRTDTQYF.

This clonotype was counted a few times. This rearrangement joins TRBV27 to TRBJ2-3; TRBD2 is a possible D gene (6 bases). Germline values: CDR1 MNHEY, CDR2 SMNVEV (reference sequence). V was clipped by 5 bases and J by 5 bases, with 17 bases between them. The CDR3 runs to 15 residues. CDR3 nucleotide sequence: TGTGCCAGCAGTGACCTAGCGCGTCGGGGAGATACGCAGTATTTT. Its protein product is CASSDLARRGDTQYF.